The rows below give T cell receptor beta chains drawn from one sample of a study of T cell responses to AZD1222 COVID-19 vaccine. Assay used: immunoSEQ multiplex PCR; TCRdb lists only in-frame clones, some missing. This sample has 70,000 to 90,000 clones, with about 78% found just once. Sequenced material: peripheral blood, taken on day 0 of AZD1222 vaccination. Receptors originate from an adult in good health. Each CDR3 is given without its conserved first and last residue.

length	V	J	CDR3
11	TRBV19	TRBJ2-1	ASGKTSLNEQF
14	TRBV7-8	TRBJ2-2	ASSLGQGTNTGELF
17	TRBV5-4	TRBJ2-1	ASSSGLAGGLGSYNEQF
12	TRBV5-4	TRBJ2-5	ASSFGQGAKTQY
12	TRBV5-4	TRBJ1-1	ASSFGGENTEAF
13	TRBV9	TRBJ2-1	ASSVRDYTYNEQF
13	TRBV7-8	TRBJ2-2	ASRIVGGETGELF
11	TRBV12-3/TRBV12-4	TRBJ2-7	ASSLVQDYEQY
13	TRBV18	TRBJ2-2	ASSPPGKVTGELF
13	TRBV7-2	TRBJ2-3	ASSSGLPSTDTQY
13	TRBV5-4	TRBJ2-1	ASSGGLAGYNEQF
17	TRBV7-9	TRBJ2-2	ASSVRLAGGPMGTGELF
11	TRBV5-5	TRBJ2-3	ASSKTGTDTQY
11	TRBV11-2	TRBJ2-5	ASSPSHQETQY
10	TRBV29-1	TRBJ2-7	SVANQGGEQY
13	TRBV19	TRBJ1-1	ASSLTGGLDTEAF